This T cell receptor beta chain was observed in a study of vaccination and CD4 T cells after COVID-19. Sequencing of the DNA from cultured CD4+ T cells was carried out with the Oncomine TCR Beta short-read assay. TCRdb itself ran the PCR reads through MiXCR, one entry per CDR3 protein. This table has 6,500 to 10,000 distinct CDR3 sequences, around 61% appearing once. Per germline, CDR1 MDHEN and CDR2 SYDVKM. V shed 7 bases, J shed 13 bases, and the junction held 18 bases outside the gene matches. This CDR3 is 14 amino acids long. Regarding the study as a whole: Rising from around 20 to 38, the median of SARS-CoV-2-reactive clonotypes did not change significantly. Spike mono-reactivity applied to 304 of 307 vaccine-specific clones detected in convalescent patients.

Comments on this clonotype: Its antigen is unidentified.

Described treatment: approximately nine-day PBMC culture with coronavirus spike peptide pools or control peptides (ViraFEST assay). The chain employs TRBV28 and TRBJ1-2; 7 nucleotides line up with TRBD1. Sequenced input: CD4+ T cells from blood, cultured in vitro. This TCR was recovered from a human donor who had recovered from COVID-19. The CDR3 protein is CASTVYGDSTLGTF. The DNA for the CDR3 is TGTGCCAGCACAGTTTACGGGGACAGTACTCTGGGCACCTTC.